This T cell receptor beta chain is from a study of T cell responses to AZD1222 COVID-19 vaccine. Only in-frame clones appear in the TCRdb table, and some are missing; sequencing was by immunoSEQ multiplex PCR. The data contain about 150,000 clones, roughly 86% of them singletons. This clone showed up just once. Trimming took 1 base from V and 0 from J, leaving 10 bases between them. The CDR3 has 15 amino acids. CDR1 and CDR2 (germline): LNHNV, YYDKDF (reference sequence). The chain is built from TRBV15 and TRBJ2-7, with D perhaps matching TRBD2 (5 bases). This specimen consisted of peripheral blood, obtained 28 days after the second AZD1222 dose. The TCR sequence derives from an adult who received the AZD1222 COVID-19 vaccine. The DNA for the CDR3 is TGTGCCACCAGCAGAGGTAGCGTTCTCTCCTACGAGCAGTACTTC. Translated, it gives CATSRGSVLSYEQYF. Complete variable domain (other parts from reference TRBV15 and TRBJ2-7): DAMVIQNPRYQVTQFGKPVTLSCSQTLNHNVMYWYQQKSSQAPKLLFHYYDKDFNNEADTPDNFQSRRPNTSFCFLDIRSPGLGDTAMYLCATSRGSVLSYEQYFGPGTRLTVT.